Presented here are 10 T cell receptor beta chains from one specimen sequenced in a study of shared clonotypes between healthy human individuals. Sequencing was performed with immunoSEQ multiplex PCR; in TCRdb, only in-frame clones are kept and a portion is missing. In the table there are around 940,000 clones, around 80% of which are singletons. Sequenced material: memory CD4+ T cells sorted from blood. Subset specified: CD45RA-negative fraction. These receptors all come from a young man in good health.

This sequence joins TRBV28 and TRBJ2-7; 11 bases are shared with TRBD1. The germline V gene encodes CDR1 MDHEN and CDR2 SYDVKM. The V segment lost 5 bases and the J segment 2 bases; nucleotides outside the gene matches: 5. CDR3 length: 15 residues. In nucleotides, the CDR3 is TGTGCCAGCAGTGCCGGGACAGGGGGACCCTACGAGCAGTACTTC. Its protein is CASSAGTGGPYEQYF.

This clone occurred once. The chain recombines TRBV19 with TRBJ1-3; D unresolved. The V and J ends lost 4 bases and 0 bases respectively, with 7 bases between them. This CDR3 region has 14 residues. Germline loops: CDR1 LNHDA, CDR2 SQIVND (reference sequence). CDR3 sequence (DNA): TGTGCCAGTAGTAGGACCAGCTCTGGAAACACCATATATTTT. This codes for CASSRTSSGNTIYF.

The V and J genes are TRBV10-2 and TRBJ2-5; a weak D match, TRBD2 (5 bases). The germline V gene has CDR1 WSHSY and CDR2 SAAADI. Trimming cost V 6 bases and J 4 bases, with 9 bases left between them. The CDR3 runs to 12 residues. The CDR3 is CASRASGETQYF. DNA for the CDR3: TGCGCCAGCAGAGCGAGCGGAGAGACCCAGTACTTC.

The chain uses TRBV6-5 and TRBJ1-2; D remains ambiguous. The CDR3 spans 15 residues. The germline V and J ends were trimmed by 4 bases and 0 bases, with 12 bases remaining between them. CDR1 is MNHEY and CDR2 is SVGAGI in the germline V gene. CDR3 sequence (DNA): TGTGCCAGCAGTTTACTGTTCGCTTCTAACTATGGCTACACCTTC. Translation gives CASSLLFASNYGYTF.

The DNA of the CDR3 is TGCGCCAGCAGCATAGGACAGGGAAGAGGGGCAGCGGAAGCTTTCTTT. Protein product: CASSIGQGRGAAEAFF. The rearrangement uses TRBV5-1 and TRBJ1-1; TRBD1 aligns across 8 bases. Trimming removed 4 bases from V and 8 bases from J; junction bases left unmatched: 16. This CDR3 region has 16 residues. Germline-derived CDR1 and CDR2 are SGHRS and YFSETQ.

This clone was picked up one time. V and J are TRBV6-5 and TRBJ1-3; D is uncertain. V lost 10 bases, J lost 2 bases, and 12 bases lay in between. Germline assignment: CDR1 MNHEY and CDR2 SVGAGI. CDR3 length: 13 amino acids. The CDR3 is CATGSGPGNTIYF. The CDR3 DNA is TGTGCCACGGGGAGTGGACCTGGAAACACCATATATTTT.

The J gene is TRBJ2-7, the V gene TRBV18; 12 bases line up with TRBD2. V gave up 4 bases and J gave up 7 bases; unmatched junction bases: 8. The germline V gene encodes CDR1 KGHSH and CDR2 LQKENI. The CDR3 extends over 15 amino acids. The CDR3 nucleotides read TGTGCCAGCTCACTCCGACTAGCGGGAGTGGGGGAGCAGTACTTC. Encoded protein: CASSLRLAGVGEQYF.

This clone occurred a few times. The rearrangement uses TRBV10-1 and TRBJ2-7, with a possible D match to TRBD2 (5 bases). The germline gives CDR1 WNHNN, CDR2 SYGVQD (reference sequence). The V end was cut by 3 bases, the J end by 2 bases, with 14 bases between. The CDR3 spans 15 residues. The DNA for the CDR3 is TGCGCCAGCAGTGATGGATTTAGGGAGCCCTACGAGCAGTACTTC. As protein: CASSDGFREPYEQYF.

V and J are TRBV5-4 and TRBJ2-3; 8 positions agree with TRBD2. The V and J ends lost 2 bases and 3 bases, in that order; junction bases with no gene match: 8. Germline V gives CDR1 SGHNT, CDR2 YYREEE (reference sequence). The length of the CDR3 is 16 residues. This CDR3 is CASSFPAGGRTDTQYF. CDR3 DNA: TGTGCCAGCAGCTTTCCCGCGGGGGGCCGTACAGATACGCAGTATTTT.

This clone was counted a few times. This sequence joins TRBV7-9 and TRBJ2-3, with D perhaps matching TRBD2 (6 bases). Trimming cost V 3 bases and J 4 bases, with 11 bases left between them. The V gene's germline CDR1 is SEHNR and CDR2 FQNEAQ (reference sequence). The CDR3 length is 14 residues. The CDR3 protein is CASSFSGSADTQYF. In DNA, the CDR3 is TGTGCCAGCAGCTTTTCCGGGAGCGCAGATACGCAGTATTTT. The complete variable domain, with remaining parts taken from reference TRBV7-9 and TRBJ2-3, reads DTGVSQNPRHKITKRGQNVTFRCDPISEHNRLYWYRQTLGQGPEFLTYFQNEAQLEKSRLLSDRFSAERPKGSFSTLEIQRTEQGDSAMYLCASSFSGSADTQYFGPGTRLTVL.